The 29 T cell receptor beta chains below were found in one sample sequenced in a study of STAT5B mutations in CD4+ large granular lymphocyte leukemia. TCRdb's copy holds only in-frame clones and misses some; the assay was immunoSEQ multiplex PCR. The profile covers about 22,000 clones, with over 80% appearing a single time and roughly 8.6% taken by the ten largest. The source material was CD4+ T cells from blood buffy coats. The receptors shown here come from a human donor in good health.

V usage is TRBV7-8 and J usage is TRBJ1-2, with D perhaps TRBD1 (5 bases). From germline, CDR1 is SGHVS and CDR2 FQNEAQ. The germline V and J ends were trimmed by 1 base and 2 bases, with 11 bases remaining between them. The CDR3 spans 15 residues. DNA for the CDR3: TGTGCCAGCAGCTTAGAAATGGGGACCAACTATGGCTACACCTTC. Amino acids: CASSLEMGTNYGYTF.

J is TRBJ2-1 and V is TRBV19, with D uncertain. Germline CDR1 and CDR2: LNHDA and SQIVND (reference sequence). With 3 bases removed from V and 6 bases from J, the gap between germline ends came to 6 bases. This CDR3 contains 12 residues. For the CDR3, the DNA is TGTGCCAGTAGTATCTCCGCCAATGAGCAGTTCTTC. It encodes CASSISANEQFF.

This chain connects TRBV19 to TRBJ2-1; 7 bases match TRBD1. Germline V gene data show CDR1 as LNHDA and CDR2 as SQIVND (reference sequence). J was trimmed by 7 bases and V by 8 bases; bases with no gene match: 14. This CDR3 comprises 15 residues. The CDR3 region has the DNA TGTGCCAGTCAGGGGGTAGGACTCTCCGGGAATGAGCAGTTCTTC. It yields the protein CASQGVGLSGNEQFF. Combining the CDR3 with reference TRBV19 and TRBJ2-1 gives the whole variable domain DGGITQSPKYLFRKEGQNVTLSCEQNLNHDAMYWYRQDPGQGLRLIYYSQIVNDFQKGDIAEGYSVSREKKESFPLTVTSAQKNPTAFYLCASQGVGLSGNEQFFGPGTRLTVL.

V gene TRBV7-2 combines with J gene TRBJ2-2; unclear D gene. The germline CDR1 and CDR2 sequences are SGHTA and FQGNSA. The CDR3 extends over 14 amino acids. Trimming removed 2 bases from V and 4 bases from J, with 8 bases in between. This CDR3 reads CASSLSGFTGELFF. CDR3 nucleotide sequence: TGTGCCAGCAGCTTATCTGGATTCACCGGGGAGCTGTTTTTT.

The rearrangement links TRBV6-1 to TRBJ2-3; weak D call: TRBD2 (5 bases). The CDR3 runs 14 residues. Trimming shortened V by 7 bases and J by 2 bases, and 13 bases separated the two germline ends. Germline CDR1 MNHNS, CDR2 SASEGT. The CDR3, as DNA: TGTGCCAGCAAGGAGCGGCAGCTCACAGATACGCAGTATTTT. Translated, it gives CASKERQLTDTQYF.

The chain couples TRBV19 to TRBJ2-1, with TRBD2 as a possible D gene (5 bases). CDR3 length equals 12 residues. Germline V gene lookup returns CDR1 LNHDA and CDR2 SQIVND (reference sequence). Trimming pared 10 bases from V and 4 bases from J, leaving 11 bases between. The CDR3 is CATASGYNEQFF. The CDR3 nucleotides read TGTGCCACGGCGAGCGGTTACAATGAGCAGTTCTTC. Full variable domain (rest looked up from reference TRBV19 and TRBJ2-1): DGGITQSPKYLFRKEGQNVTLSCEQNLNHDAMYWYRQDPGQGLRLIYYSQIVNDFQKGDIAEGYSVSREKKESFPLTVTSAQKNPTAFYLCATASGYNEQFFGPGTRLTVL.

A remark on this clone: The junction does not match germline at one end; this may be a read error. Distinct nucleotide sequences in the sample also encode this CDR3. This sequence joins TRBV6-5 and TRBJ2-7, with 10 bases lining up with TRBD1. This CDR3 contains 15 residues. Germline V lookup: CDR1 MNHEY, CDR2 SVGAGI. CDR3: CASSYGQGVAYEQYF. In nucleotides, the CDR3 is TGTGCTAGCAGTTACGGACAGGGGGTTGCCTACGAGCAGTACTTC.

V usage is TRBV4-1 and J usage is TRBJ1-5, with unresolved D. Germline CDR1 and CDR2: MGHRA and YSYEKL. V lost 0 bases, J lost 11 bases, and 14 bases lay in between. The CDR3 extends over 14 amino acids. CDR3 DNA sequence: TGCGCCAGCAGCCAAGATGCCGGTCTCTTTACCCAGCATTTT. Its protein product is CASSQDAGLFTQHF.

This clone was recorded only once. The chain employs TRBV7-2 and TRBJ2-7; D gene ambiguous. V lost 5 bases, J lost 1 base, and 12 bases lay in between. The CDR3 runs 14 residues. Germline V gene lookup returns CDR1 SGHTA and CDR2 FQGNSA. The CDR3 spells CASSPALGSYEQYF. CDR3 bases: TGTGCCAGCAGCCCCGCCTTGGGGTCCTACGAGCAGTACTTC.

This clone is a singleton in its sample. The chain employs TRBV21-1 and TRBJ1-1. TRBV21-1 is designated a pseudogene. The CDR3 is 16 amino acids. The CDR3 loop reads CASSKVFRNLNTEAFF. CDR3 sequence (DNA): TGTGCCAGCAGCAAAGTGTTTCGGAATTTGAACACTGAAGCTTTCTTT.

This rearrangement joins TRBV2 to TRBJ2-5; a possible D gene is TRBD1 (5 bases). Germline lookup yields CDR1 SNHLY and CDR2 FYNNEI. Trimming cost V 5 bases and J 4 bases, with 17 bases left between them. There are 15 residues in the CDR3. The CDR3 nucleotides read TGTGCCAGCAGTTTCTCAGGGCCACCCAGAGAGACCCAGTACTTC. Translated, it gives CASSFSGPPRETQYF. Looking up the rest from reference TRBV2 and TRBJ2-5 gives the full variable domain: EPEVTQTPSHQVTQMGQEVILRCVPISNHLYFYWYRQILGQKVEFLVSFYNNEISEKSEIFDDQFSVERPDGSNFTLKIRSTKLEDSAMYFCASSFSGPPRETQYFGPGTRLLVL.

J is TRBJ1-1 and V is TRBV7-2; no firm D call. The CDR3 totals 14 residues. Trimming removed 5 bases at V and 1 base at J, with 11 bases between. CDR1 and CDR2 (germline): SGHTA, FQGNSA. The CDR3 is CASSPAAKNTEAFF. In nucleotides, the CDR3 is TGTGCCAGCAGCCCGGCCGCAAAGAACACTGAAGCTTTCTTT. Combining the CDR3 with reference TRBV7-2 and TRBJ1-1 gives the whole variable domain GAGVSQSPSNKVTEKGKDVELRCDPISGHTALYWYRQSLGQGLEFLIYFQGNSAPDKSGLPSDRFSAERTGGSVSTLTIQRTQQEDSAVYLCASSPAAKNTEAFFGQGTRLTVV.

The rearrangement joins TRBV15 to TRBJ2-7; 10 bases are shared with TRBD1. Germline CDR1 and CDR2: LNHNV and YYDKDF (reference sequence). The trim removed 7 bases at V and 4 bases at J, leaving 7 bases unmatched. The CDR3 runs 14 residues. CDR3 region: CATKRDRGDYEQYF. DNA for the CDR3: TGTGCCACCAAGAGGGACAGGGGAGATTACGAGCAGTACTTC. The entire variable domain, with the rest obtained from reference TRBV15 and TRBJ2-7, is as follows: DAMVIQNPRYQVTQFGKPVTLSCSQTLNHNVMYWYQQKSSQAPKLLFHYYDKDFNNEADTPDNFQSRRPNTSFCFLDIRSPGLGDTAMYLCATKRDRGDYEQYFGPGTRLTVT.

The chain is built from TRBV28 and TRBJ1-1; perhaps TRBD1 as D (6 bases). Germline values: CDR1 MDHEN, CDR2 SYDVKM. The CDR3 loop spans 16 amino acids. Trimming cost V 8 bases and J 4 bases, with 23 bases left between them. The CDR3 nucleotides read TGTGCCAGCCGATTAGGGGGGGCTGCTCAGTTCACTGAAGCTTTCTTT. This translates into CASRLGGAAQFTEAFF.

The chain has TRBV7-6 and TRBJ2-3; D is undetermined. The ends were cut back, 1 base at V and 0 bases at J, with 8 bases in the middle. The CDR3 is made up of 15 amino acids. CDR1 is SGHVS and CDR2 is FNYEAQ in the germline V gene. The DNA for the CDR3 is TGTGCCAGCAGCTTAGGGCAGGCCAGCACAGATACGCAGTATTTT. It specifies CASSLGQASTDTQYF.

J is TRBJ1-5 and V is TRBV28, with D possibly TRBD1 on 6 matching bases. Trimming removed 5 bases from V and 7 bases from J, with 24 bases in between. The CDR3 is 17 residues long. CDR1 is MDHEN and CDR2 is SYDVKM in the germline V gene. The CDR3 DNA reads TGTGCCAGCAGTCCCGCGTTCCCAGGGGATGCAGGACAGCCCCAGCATTTT. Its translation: CASSPAFPGDAGQPQHF.

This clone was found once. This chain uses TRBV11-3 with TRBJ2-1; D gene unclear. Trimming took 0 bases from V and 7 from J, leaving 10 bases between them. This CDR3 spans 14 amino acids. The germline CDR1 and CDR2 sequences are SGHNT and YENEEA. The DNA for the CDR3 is TGTGCCAGCAGCTTAGATTTTTCGGTGAATGAGCAGTTCTTC. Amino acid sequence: CASSLDFSVNEQFF.

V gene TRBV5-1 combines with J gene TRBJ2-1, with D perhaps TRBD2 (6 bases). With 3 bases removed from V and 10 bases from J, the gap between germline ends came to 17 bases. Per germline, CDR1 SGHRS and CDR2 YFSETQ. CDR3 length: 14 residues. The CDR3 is CASSSTGPGLEQFF. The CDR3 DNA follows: TGCGCCAGCAGCTCCACTGGCCCCGGACTAGAGCAGTTCTTC.

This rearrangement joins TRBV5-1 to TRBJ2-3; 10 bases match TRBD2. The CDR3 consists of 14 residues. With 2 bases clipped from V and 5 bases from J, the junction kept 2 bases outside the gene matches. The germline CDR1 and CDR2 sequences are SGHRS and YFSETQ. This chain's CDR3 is CASSLGTSEDTQYF. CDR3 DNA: TGCGCCAGCAGCTTAGGGACTAGCGAAGATACGCAGTATTTT.

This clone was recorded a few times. The CDR3 DNA reads TGCGCCAGCAGCTCCGGACTAGCGGGAAACACCGGGGAGCTGTTTTTT. As protein: CASSSGLAGNTGELFF. This chain connects TRBV5-1 to TRBJ2-2; 12 nucleotides align to TRBD2. CDR3 length equals 16 residues. The germline V gene encodes CDR1 SGHRS and CDR2 YFSETQ. Trimming removed 3 bases from V and 2 bases from J; junction bases left unmatched: 2.

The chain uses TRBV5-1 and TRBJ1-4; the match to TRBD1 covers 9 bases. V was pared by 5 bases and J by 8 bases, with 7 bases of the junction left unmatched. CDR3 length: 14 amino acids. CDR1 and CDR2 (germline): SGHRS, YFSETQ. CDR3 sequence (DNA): TGCGCCAGCAGACTCGGGACAGGGCGCGAAAAACTGTTTTTT. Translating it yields CASRLGTGREKLFF. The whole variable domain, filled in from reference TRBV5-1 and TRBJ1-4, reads KAGVTQTPRYLIKTRGQQVTLSCSPISGHRSVSWYQQTPGQGLQFLFEYFSETQRNKGNFPGRFSGRQFSNSRSEMNVSTLELGDSALYLCASRLGTGREKLFFGSGTQLSVL.

CDR3 coding DNA: TGTGCCAGCGCCCGACTAGCGGCCTACGAGCAGTACTTC. This codes for CASARLAAYEQYF. This sequence joins TRBV27 and TRBJ2-7, with 9 bases matching TRBD2. Per germline, CDR1 MNHEY and CDR2 SMNVEV (reference sequence). The CDR3 is 13 amino acids. J was trimmed by 2 bases and V by 8 bases; bases with no gene match: 4.

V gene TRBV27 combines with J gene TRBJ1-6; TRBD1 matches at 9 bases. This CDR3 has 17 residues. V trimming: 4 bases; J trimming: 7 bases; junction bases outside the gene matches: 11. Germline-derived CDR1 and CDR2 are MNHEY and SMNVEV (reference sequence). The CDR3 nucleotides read TGTGCCAGCAGTTCGCAGCGAGGACAGGGGCTAAATTCACCCCTCCACTTT. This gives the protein CASSSQRGQGLNSPLHF.

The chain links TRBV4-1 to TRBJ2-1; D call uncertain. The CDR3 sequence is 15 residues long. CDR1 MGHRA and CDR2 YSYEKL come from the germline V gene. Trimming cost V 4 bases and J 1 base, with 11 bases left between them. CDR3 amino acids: CASSRSEQSYNEQFF. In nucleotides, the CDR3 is TGCGCCAGCAGCCGGTCTGAGCAATCCTACAATGAGCAGTTCTTC.

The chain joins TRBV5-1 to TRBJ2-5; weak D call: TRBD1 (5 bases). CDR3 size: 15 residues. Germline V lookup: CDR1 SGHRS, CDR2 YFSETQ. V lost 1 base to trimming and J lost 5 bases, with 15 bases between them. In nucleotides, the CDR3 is TGCGCCAGCAGCTTGAGGGGCTACCCTGACGAGACCCAGTACTTC. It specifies CASSLRGYPDETQYF.

The CDR3 loop is CASSGFWETQYF. CDR3 in DNA: TGTGCCAGTAGTGGTTTCTGGGAGACCCAGTACTTC. The chain couples TRBV19 to TRBJ2-5; no definite D call. CDR3 length: 12 amino acids. Trimming pared 5 bases from V and 5 bases from J, leaving 9 bases between. Germline V gene lookup returns CDR1 LNHDA and CDR2 SQIVND (reference sequence). The full variable domain, in which reference TRBV19 and TRBJ2-5 provide the parts outside the CDR3, is DGGITQSPKYLFRKEGQNVTLSCEQNLNHDAMYWYRQDPGQGLRLIYYSQIVNDFQKGDIAEGYSVSREKKESFPLTVTSAQKNPTAFYLCASSGFWETQYFGPGTRLLVL.

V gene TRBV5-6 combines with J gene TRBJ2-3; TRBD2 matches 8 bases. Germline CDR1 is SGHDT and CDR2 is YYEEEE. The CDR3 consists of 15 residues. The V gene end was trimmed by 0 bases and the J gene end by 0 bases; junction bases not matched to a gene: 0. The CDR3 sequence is CASSLERGSTDTQYF. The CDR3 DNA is TGTGCCAGCAGCTTGGAGCGGGGGAGCACAGATACGCAGTATTTT.

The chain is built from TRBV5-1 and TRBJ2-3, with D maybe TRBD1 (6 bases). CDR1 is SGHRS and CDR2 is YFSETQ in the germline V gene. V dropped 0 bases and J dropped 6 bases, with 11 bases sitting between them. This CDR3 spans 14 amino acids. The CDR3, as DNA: TGCGCCAGCAGCTTGGTGGGGGCGCAGGATACGCAGTATTTT. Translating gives CASSLVGAQDTQYF.

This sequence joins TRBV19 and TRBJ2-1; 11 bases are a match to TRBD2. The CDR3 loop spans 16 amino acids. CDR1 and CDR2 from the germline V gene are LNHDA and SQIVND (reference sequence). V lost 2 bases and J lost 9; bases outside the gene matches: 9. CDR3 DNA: TGTGCCAGTAGTATAACAGGGACTAGCGGCAAGGGTGAGCAGTTCTTC. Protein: CASSITGTSGKGEQFF.